Listed below are T cell receptor beta chains from one sample, sequenced in a study of T cells in Graves' hyperthyroidism and ophthalmopathy. TCRdb analysed the multiplex PCR reads with MiXCR anew, one entry per CDR3 protein. The data contain 200,000 to 250,000 distinct CDR3 sequences, more than 15% of them seen just once; the ten biggest clones take up around 50%. Material for sequencing was blood. The receptors originated from a man in his forties or fifties with Graves' hyperthyroidism. Each CDR3 is given without its conserved first and last residue.

cdr3_aa: ASTRGVNTEAF
v_call: TRBV3-1
j_call: TRBJ1-1

cdr3_aa: ASRGYQDQETQY
v_call: TRBV12-3/TRBV12-4
j_call: TRBJ2-5

cdr3_aa: ASSLAPGVRADTQY
v_call: TRBV5-1
j_call: TRBJ2-3

cdr3_aa: ASSDQTGSGETQY
v_call: TRBV2
j_call: TRBJ2-5

cdr3_aa: ASSPGLAGERATQY
v_call: TRBV4-1
j_call: TRBJ2-3

cdr3_aa: ASSPQGTPPAKLF
v_call: TRBV3-1
j_call: TRBJ1-4

cdr3_aa: ASNTGGTGELF
v_call: TRBV2
j_call: TRBJ2-2

cdr3_aa: ASSLSPGASGNTIY
v_call: TRBV5-1
j_call: TRBJ1-3

cdr3_aa: ASSPHQGADTEAF
v_call: TRBV28
j_call: TRBJ1-1

cdr3_aa: ASGLGVGGGQPQH
v_call: TRBV12-3/TRBV12-4
j_call: TRBJ1-5

cdr3_aa: ASSEREDGTDTQY
v_call: TRBV6-1
j_call: TRBJ2-3

cdr3_aa: ASSPLDRKAEKLF
v_call: TRBV12-3/TRBV12-4
j_call: TRBJ1-4

cdr3_aa: ASSPGLGGYT
v_call: TRBV18
j_call: TRBJ1-2

cdr3_aa: ASSLYKISYNEQF
v_call: TRBV5-6
j_call: TRBJ2-1

cdr3_aa: ASSPGGQELNEQF
v_call: TRBV7-3
j_call: TRBJ2-1

cdr3_aa: ASSRGINEQF
v_call: TRBV11-1
j_call: TRBJ2-1

cdr3_aa: SARDPQREGTDTQY
v_call: TRBV20-1
j_call: TRBJ2-3

cdr3_aa: ASSDLVITPGSCF
v_call: TRBV25-1
j_call: TRBJ2-2

cdr3_aa: ASSSPRVGLHEQY
v_call: TRBV11-2
j_call: TRBJ2-7

cdr3_aa: SARGWQGYSPLH
v_call: TRBV20-1
j_call: TRBJ1-6

cdr3_aa: ASSLSGGNIQY
v_call: TRBV28
j_call: TRBJ2-4

cdr3_aa: ASFSGSVGGELF
v_call: TRBV12-3/TRBV12-4
j_call: TRBJ2-2

cdr3_aa: ASSFLAGNEQF
v_call: TRBV11-1
j_call: TRBJ2-1

cdr3_aa: ASRRDRTEAF
v_call: TRBV7-9
j_call: TRBJ1-1